A selection of T cell receptor beta chains follows, all from one sample in a study of glioma-infiltrating T cells after dendritic cell vaccination. Method: immunoSEQ multiplex PCR; TCRdb's copy keeps in-frame clones and lacks some. Of around 96,000 clones detected, around 80% appear once; the ten largest clones hold around 6%. The specimen was blood, collected before dendritic cell vaccination. These receptors came from a human donor with glioblastoma. The CDR3 runs from the conserved cysteine through the conserved F or W. The D gene is left open where the match is weak. Only some rows state a clone size, as once, few, many or a class for expanded clones.

j_gene	d_gene	v_gene	abundance	CDR3aa	CDR3nt
TRBJ2-3	.	TRBV5-1	.	CASSVGLGQRTDTQYF	TGCGCCAGCAGCGTGGGACTGGGACAGCGCACAGATACGCAGTATTTT
TRBJ1-2	TRBD1	TRBV7-9	.	CASSPRQGGYTF	TGTGCCAGCAGCCCCCGACAGGGAGGCTACACCTTC
TRBJ2-1	TRBD1	TRBV5-1	.	CASSKTGDTYNEQFF	TGCGCCAGCAGCAAGACAGGGGACACCTACAATGAGCAGTTCTTC
TRBJ2-7	TRBD1	TRBV5-1	few	CASSLGTGAIYEQYF	TGCGCCAGCAGCTTGGGTACAGGGGCGATCTACGAGCAGTACTTC
TRBJ1-6	.	TRBV6-5	few	CAGGLMSLGSSPLHF	TGTGCCGGAGGCCTGATGAGCTTAGGTAGTTCACCCCTCCACTTT
TRBJ1-1	TRBD1	TRBV2	few	CASSAWTGLAEAFF	TGTGCCAGCAGTGCCTGGACAGGGCTCGCTGAAGCTTTCTTT
TRBJ2-3	.	TRBV29-1	once	CSGGPATDTQYF	TGCAGCGGGGGGCCCGCGACAGATACGCAGTATTTT
TRBJ2-5	TRBD1	TRBV10-3	.	CAIRDRDETQYF	TGTGCCATCCGGGACAGGGATGAGACCCAGTACTTC
TRBJ1-1	.	TRBV5-6	.	CASSLSLNTEAFF	TGTGCCAGCAGCTTGTCTCTAAACACTGAAGCTTTCTTT
TRBJ2-7	TRBD2	TRBV19	.	CASSIGGDRRYEQYF	TGTGCCAGTAGTATTGGGGGGGACCGTCGCTACGAGCAGTACTTC
TRBJ1-2	TRBD1	TRBV12-5	.	CASGFPDRGDYGYTF	TGTGCTAGTGGTTTCCCGGACAGGGGAGACTATGGCTACACCTTC
TRBJ1-3	TRBD1	TRBV25-1	.	CASSEYRWDRAFDTIYF	TGTGCCAGCAGTGAATATAGGTGGGACAGGGCTTTTGACACCATATATTTT
TRBJ2-1	TRBD2	TRBV6-5	.	CASSYSTGTSVYEQFF	TGTGCCAGCAGTTACTCGACCGGGACTAGTGTCTATGAGCAGTTCTTC
TRBJ2-1	.	TRBV19	.	CASSAGTAAEQFF	TGTGCCAGTAGTGCGGGGACCGCAGCTGAGCAGTTCTTC
TRBJ1-3	.	TRBV30	few	CAWMEESSGNTIYF	TGTGCCTGGATGGAGGAGAGCTCTGGAAACACCATATATTTT
TRBJ1-1	.	TRBV5-1	.	CASSLVGEGTEAFF	TGCGCCAGCAGCTTGGTCGGGGAAGGCACTGAAGCTTTCTTT
TRBJ2-7	.	TRBV6-1	.	CASSATTGFPYEQYF	TGTGCCAGCAGTGCCACCACAGGGTTCCCCTACGAGCAGTACTTC
TRBJ2-7	.	TRBV11-2	.	CASSLDPLSYEQYF	TGTGCCAGCAGCTTAGATCCCCTCTCCTACGAGCAGTACTTC
TRBJ2-5	.	TRBV27	few	CASSPYREETQYF	TGTGCCAGCAGCCCCTACAGGGAAGAGACCCAGTACTTC
TRBJ1-4	TRBD1	TRBV7-6	.	CASSPTGIGNEKLFF	TGTGCCAGCAGCCCGACAGGGATAGGTAATGAAAAACTGTTTTTT
TRBJ2-2	.	TRBV27	.	CASSLRGSGELFF	TGTGCCAGCAGTTTACGGGGTTCCGGGGAGCTGTTTTTT
TRBJ2-7	TRBD1	TRBV5-1	.	CASSGQGSYEQYF	TGCGCCAGCAGTGGACAGGGCTCCTACGAGCAGTACTTC
TRBJ2-2	TRBD2	TRBV29-1	once	CSVEPSGRVGTGELFF	TGCAGCGTTGAACCTAGCGGGAGGGTCGGCACCGGGGAGCTGTTTTTT
TRBJ2-1	.	TRBV7-3	.	CASSSFPYNEQFF	TGTGCCAGCAGCAGCTTTCCTTACAATGAGCAGTTCTTC
TRBJ1-2	TRBD1	TRBV6-6	.	CASSLTTGAAYGYTF	TGTGCCAGCAGTTTGACAACAGGGGCCGCCTATGGCTACACCTTC
TRBJ2-7	.	TRBV5-1	.	CASSLAGQGYEQYF	TGCGCCAGCAGCTTGGCCGGGCAGGGCTACGAGCAGTACTTC
TRBJ2-7	TRBD2	TRBV27	.	CASSLFPLRLAVNEQYF	TGTGCCAGCAGTTTGTTTCCTTTGAGACTAGCGGTTAACGAGCAGTACTTC
TRBJ2-7	TRBD1	TRBV6-6	few	CASSQTGTGSTYEQYF	TGTGCCAGCAGCCAGACCGGGACAGGGTCAACCTACGAGCAGTACTTC
TRBJ2-7	TRBD1	TRBV9	.	CASSVGGATGAPGEQYF	TGTGCCAGCAGCGTAGGAGGAGCGACAGGGGCCCCGGGCGAGCAGTACTTC
TRBJ2-1	TRBD1	TRBV7-3	.	CASSLDRYNEQFF	TGTGCCAGCAGCTTGGACAGGTACAATGAGCAGTTCTTC
TRBJ2-7	.	TRBV5-1	.	CASSLGQTGFSYEQYF	TGCGCCAGCAGCTTGGGACAAACAGGGTTCTCCTACGAGCAGTACTTC
TRBJ2-5	.	TRBV10-2	.	CASSETLWSQETQYF	TGCGCCAGCAGTGAGACCCTTTGGAGTCAAGAGACCCAGTACTTC
TRBJ2-2	.	TRBV5-1	.	CASGVGVTNTGELFF	TGCGCCAGCGGGGTAGGGGTTACGAACACCGGGGAGCTGTTTTTT
TRBJ2-7	.	TRBV6-6	few	CASTPLGGYEQYF	TGTGCCAGCACCCCCCTAGGTGGCTACGAGCAGTACTTC
TRBJ2-2	.	TRBV9	few	CASSVGQGGNTGELFF	TGTGCCAGCAGCGTAGGGCAGGGAGGGAACACCGGGGAGCTGTTTTTT
TRBJ1-1	.	TRBV5-1	.	CASSFGWANTEAFF	TGCGCCAGCAGCTTTGGTTGGGCGAACACTGAAGCTTTCTTT